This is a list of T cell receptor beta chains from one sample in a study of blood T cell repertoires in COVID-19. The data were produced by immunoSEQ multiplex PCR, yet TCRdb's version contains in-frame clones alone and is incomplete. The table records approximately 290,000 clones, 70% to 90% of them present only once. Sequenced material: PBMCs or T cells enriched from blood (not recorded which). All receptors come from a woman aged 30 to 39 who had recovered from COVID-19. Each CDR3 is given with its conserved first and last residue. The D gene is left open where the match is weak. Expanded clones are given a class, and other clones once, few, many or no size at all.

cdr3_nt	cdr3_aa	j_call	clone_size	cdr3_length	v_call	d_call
TGTGCCTGGAGTGTAATTGGCCGCAATCAGCCCCAGCATTTT	CAWSVIGRNQPQHF	TRBJ1-5	.	14	TRBV30	.
TGTGCCTGGAGTATGGGGAGCTCCTATAATTCACCCCTCCACTTT	CAWSMGSSYNSPLHF	TRBJ1-6	.	15	TRBV30	.
TGTGCCAGCAGTTTATGCGGTAAAGAGACCCAGTACTTC	CASSLCGKETQYF	TRBJ2-5	.	13	TRBV28	.
TGTGCCAGCTCACCGAACAGGGCGGCGGCAGATACGCAGTATTTT	CASSPNRAAADTQYF	TRBJ2-3	.	15	TRBV18	.
TGTGCCAGCAGCAAAAGGGCGGGCTTTTTAGAGACCCAGTACTTC	CASSKRAGFLETQYF	TRBJ2-5	.	15	TRBV7-9	.
TGTGCCAGTGGCGCGGGGTATGGCTACACCTTC	CASGAGYGYTF	TRBJ1-2	.	11	TRBV28	.
TGCGCCAGCAGCCAATGGAGGGGCGATGGCCCTAGACTGGCTTTCTTT	CASSQWRGDGPRLAFF	TRBJ1-1	.	16	TRBV4-1	.
TGTGCCAGCAGACCCGGACACTCCAATCAGCCCCAGCATTTT	CASRPGHSNQPQHF	TRBJ1-5	.	14	TRBV7-9	.
TGTGCCAGCAGTGACTCCATGCGGGGTAGCACAGATACGCAGTATTTT	CASSDSMRGSTDTQYF	TRBJ2-3	.	16	TRBV6-4	.
TGTGCCAGCTCACCGACAGACAGGGGGAGCGAGCAGTACTTC	CASSPTDRGSEQYF	TRBJ2-7	.	14	TRBV18	TRBD1
TGTGCCAGCAGCTTAGACAGGGGGGCGTACGAGCAGTACTTC	CASSLDRGAYEQYF	TRBJ2-7	.	14	TRBV7-9	TRBD1
TGTGCCAGCAGTTTCGACGGGAATCAGCCCCAGCATTTT	CASSFDGNQPQHF	TRBJ1-5	.	13	TRBV28	.
TGTGCCAGCAGCTTACAGTCGACAGGGAGATTTAATTCACCCCTCCACTTT	CASSLQSTGRFNSPLHF	TRBJ1-6	.	17	TRBV5-6	TRBD1
TGTGCCAGCAGTTCACGACTAGCGGGGCGCACAGATACGCAGTATTTT	CASSSRLAGRTDTQYF	TRBJ2-3	.	16	TRBV2	TRBD2
TGTGCCACCAGGCGGGAGGGGGAGGGCGGTGAGCAGTTCTTC	CATRREGEGGEQFF	TRBJ2-1	.	14	TRBV24-1	TRBD2
TGTGCCAGCAGTTTAACTGTTACCTCCTACGAGCAGTACTTC	CASSLTVTSYEQYF	TRBJ2-7	few	14	TRBV28	.
TGTGCCAGCAGCTCGAGACTTAACACTGAAGCTTTCTTT	CASSSRLNTEAFF	TRBJ1-1	.	13	TRBV7-8	.
TGCGCCAGCAGCGGTTCTAGCGGGAGACGGACCGGGGAGCTGTTTTTT	CASSGSSGRRTGELFF	TRBJ2-2	.	16	TRBV5-1	TRBD2
TGTGCCAGCAGTTTCCTGGGACTCCATAGCACAGATACGCAGTATTTT	CASSFLGLHSTDTQYF	TRBJ2-3	once	16	TRBV27	.
TGCGCCAGCAGCTTCCCTAGCTCCTACGAGCAGTACTTC	CASSFPSSYEQYF	TRBJ2-7	.	13	TRBV5-1	.
TGTGCCAGCAGTCCGCAGGGGGGCTACGAGCAGTACTTC	CASSPQGGYEQYF	TRBJ2-7	.	13	TRBV28	.
TGTGCCAGCAGCTTAGACGGACTAATCACCGGGGAGCTGTTTTTT	CASSLDGLITGELFF	TRBJ2-2	once	15	TRBV7-2	.
TGTGCCAGCAGCCAAGGTGGGGCTAATCAGCCCCAGCATTTT	CASSQGGANQPQHF	TRBJ1-5	once	14	TRBV3-1/TRBV3-2	.
TGTGCCACCCGGGATCTGATCTACGAGCAGTACTTC	CATRDLIYEQYF	TRBJ2-7	.	12	TRBV10-3	.
TGTGCCACCAGTGATCGATGGACAGTTCTTGCCTCCACAGATACGCAGTATTTT	CATSDRWTVLASTDTQYF	TRBJ2-3	.	18	TRBV24-1	.
TGTGCCATCAGTGACCCAGGGGAGGGGTACAATGAGCAGTTCTTC	CAISDPGEGYNEQFF	TRBJ2-1	.	15	TRBV10-3	.
TGCAGCGTTGATTCCTCAGATACGCAGTATTTT	CSVDSSDTQYF	TRBJ2-3	.	11	TRBV29-1	.